The 6 T cell receptor beta chains below all came from one sample that was sequenced in a study of T-cell reconstitution after alpha-beta-depleted transplantation in children. The TCRbeta library was prepared with unique molecular identifiers. TCRdb redid the calling of the PCR reads with MiXCR, one entry per CDR3 protein. Of 90,000 to 100,000 distinct CDR3 sequences detected, 20% to 25% appear once; the ten largest clones hold around a fifth. The sample was PBMCs, taken before TCRalphabeta/CD19-depleted stem cell transplant. These receptors were obtained from a boy aged 2 to 9 with acute lymphoblastic leukemia, due to receive a stem cell transplant.

The sample holds many counts of this clonotype. The chain carries TRBV3-1 and TRBJ2-1, with D possibly TRBD2 on 7 matching bases. Trimming stripped 4 bases from V and 1 base from J, with 11 bases between. Germline V gene data show CDR1 as LGHDT and CDR2 as YNNKEL (reference sequence). The CDR3 runs to 15 residues. This CDR3 is CASSPRGASYNEQFF. The CDR3 DNA reads TGTGCCAGCAGCCCTCGGGGGGCGTCCTACAATGAGCAGTTCTTC.

This chain uses TRBV6-1 with TRBJ2-7, with D tentatively TRBD2 (6 bases). Trimming left V 8 bases short and J 0 bases short, with 17 bases between. CDR3 length: 15 amino acids. Germline V CDR1 and CDR2: MNHNS, SASEGT. Written as DNA, the CDR3 is TGTGCCAGCCGGACCGGGACTGGCAGCTCCTACGAGCAGTACTTC. Protein sequence: CASRTGTGSSYEQYF.

A note on this clonotype: The junction departs from the called germline gene at one end, perhaps through a read error. The J gene is TRBJ2-5, the V gene TRBV3-1, with TRBD2 identical over 12 bases. CDR1 is LGHDT and CDR2 is YNNKEL in the germline V gene (reference sequence). The CDR3 extends over 17 amino acids. Here the CDR3 DNA reads TGTGCCTGCAGCCACCGACTAGCGGGAGAACGCGGCGAGACCCAGTACTTC. Its protein product is CACSHRLAGERGETQYF.

The chain joins TRBV7-9 to TRBJ2-3; D not certain. Germline CDR1 is SEHNR and CDR2 is FQNEAQ (reference sequence). The V and J ends lost 5 bases and 4 bases respectively, with 16 bases between them. The CDR3 sequence is 15 residues long. The CDR3 here is CASSPSEKSADTQYF. The CDR3 DNA is TGTGCCAGCAGCCCATCGGAGAAGAGCGCAGATACGCAGTATTTT.

This clonotype appeared many times. This rearrangement joins TRBV7-2 to TRBJ2-7; 7 bases map to TRBD1. CDR1 SGHTA and CDR2 FQGNSA come from the germline V gene. After removal of 0 bases from V and 2 bases from J, the junction contained 4 bases not matched to a gene. The CDR3 totals 15 residues. In nucleotides, the CDR3 is TGTGCCAGCAGCTTAGCGGGACAGCAAACCTACGAGCAGTACTTC. Translating gives CASSLAGQQTYEQYF.

This clonotype was detected a few times. The CDR3 region has the DNA TGCGCCAGCAGCTTGGACGGAGCCACAGATACGCAGTATTTT. Its protein is CASSLDGATDTQYF. J is TRBJ2-3 and V is TRBV5-1, with D uncertain. The germline CDR1 and CDR2 sequences are SGHRS and YFSETQ. V was cut by 0 bases and J by 2 bases, with 7 bases left in between. The CDR3 length is 14 residues.